The 25 T cell receptor beta chains in this list originate from one sample, sequenced in a study of T cell responses to AZD1222 COVID-19 vaccine. Using immunoSEQ multiplex PCR, the repertoire was profiled, and TCRdb retains in-frame clones only, with some absent. The table lists 140,000 or so clones, 80% to 95% of them singletons. The sample was peripheral blood, taken 28 days after the second AZD1222 dose. The receptors originated from an adult who received the AZD1222 COVID-19 vaccine.

The chain combines TRBV6-2 or TRBV6-3 with TRBJ1-4; possibly TRBD1 for D (5 bases). Trimming pared 5 bases from V and 10 bases from J, leaving 20 bases between. The CDR3 is 15 residues long. From germline, CDR1 is MNHEY and CDR2 SVGEGT. The CDR3 protein is CASSQTGPSSAKLFF. CDR3 bases: TGTGCCAGCAGTCAAACGGGACCGTCTAGCGCAAAACTGTTTTTT.

The chain is built from TRBV28 and TRBJ1-3; 8 bases agree with TRBD1. V lost 6 bases, J lost 0 bases, and 10 bases stayed unmatched. Germline lookup yields CDR1 MDHEN and CDR2 SYDVKM. The length of the CDR3 is 17 residues. This CDR3 is CASSRDRLPFSGNTIYF. Here the CDR3 DNA reads TGTGCCAGCAGCAGGGACAGGCTCCCTTTCTCTGGAAACACCATATATTTT.

The chain employs TRBV18 and TRBJ1-5; possible D gene TRBD1, 6 bases. This CDR3 contains 14 residues. With 4 bases removed from V and 6 bases from J, the gap between germline ends came to 13 bases. Germline V gene data show CDR1 as KGHSH and CDR2 as LQKENI. The CDR3 spells CASSQGGEGQPQHF. The CDR3 DNA reads as TGTGCCAGCTCACAAGGGGGGGAAGGTCAGCCCCAGCATTTT.

The V call is TRBV7-8, the J call TRBJ2-2, with D perhaps being TRBD1 or TRBD2 (6 bases each). Trimming cost V 5 bases and J 0 bases, with 16 bases left between them. The CDR3 runs 17 residues. Germline V gene sequence: CDR1 SGHVS, CDR2 FQNEAQ. Here the CDR3 DNA reads TGTGCCAGCAGCCCACGAGGGGGGACAACGAACACCGGGGAGCTGTTTTTT. This translates into CASSPRGGTTNTGELFF. The variable domain in full, completed from reference TRBV7-8 and TRBJ2-2, reads GAGVSQSPRYKVAKRGQDVALRCDPISGHVSLFWYQQALGQGPEFLTYFQNEAQLDKSGLPSDRFFAERPEGSVSTLKIQRTQQEDSAVYLCASSPRGGTTNTGELFFGEGSRLTVL.

This clone occurred once. This chain links TRBV25-1 with TRBJ2-2; D may correspond to TRBD1 or TRBD2 (5 bases each). The V end was cut by 1 base, the J end by 6 bases, with 6 bases between. The germline V gene encodes CDR1 MGHDK and CDR2 SYGVNS. CDR3 length equals 13 residues. CDR3 in DNA: TGTGCCAGCAGTGAATGGGGGTCCGGGGAGCTGTTTTTT. It specifies CASSEWGSGELFF.

The J gene is TRBJ1-2, the V gene TRBV18; D is unresolved. The CDR3 spans 13 residues. V lost 2 bases, J lost 8 bases, and 12 bases lay in between. The V gene's germline CDR1 is KGHSH and CDR2 LQKENI. CDR3 DNA: TGTGCCAGCTCACCAGGGTCGGCCGGGGGCTACACCTTC. Amino acid sequence: CASSPGSAGGYTF.

This clone is a singleton in its sample. The V call is TRBV19, the J call TRBJ2-3; tentatively, D is TRBD2 (7 bases). CDR1 is LNHDA, CDR2 SQIVND, per germline (reference sequence). The CDR3 is 15 amino acids. Trimming stripped 6 bases from V and 1 base from J, with 14 bases between. The CDR3 protein is CASSRGGFGTDTQYF. The CDR3 region has the DNA TGTGCCAGTAGCCGCGGGGGCTTCGGCACAGATACGCAGTATTTT.

Here the CDR3 DNA reads TGTGCCAGCAGCTTGGGACTCTCGGGGGCCAACGTCCTGACTTTC. This gives the protein CASSLGLSGANVLTF. The gene calls are TRBV5-6 and TRBJ2-6; D gene ambiguous. The CDR3 runs to 15 residues. Per germline, CDR1 SGHDT and CDR2 YYEEEE. With 0 bases removed from V and 4 bases from J, the gap between germline ends came to 8 bases.

This chain joins TRBV29-1 and TRBJ2-3, with 8 bases lining up with TRBD1. The CDR3 totals 16 residues. Germline assignment: CDR1 SQVTM and CDR2 ANQGSEA. The junction had 10 bases not matched to a gene; V was cut back by 4 bases and J by 1 base. The CDR3 DNA sequence: TGCAGCGTTGCTAACAGGGGGTCGTTCGGCACAGATACGCAGTATTTT. Its translation: CSVANRGSFGTDTQYF.

V usage is TRBV11-3 and J usage is TRBJ2-3; D possibly uses TRBD1 or TRBD2 (6 bases each). Trimming cost V 4 bases and J 0 bases, with 17 bases left between them. Germline CDR1 SGHNT, CDR2 YENEEA. CDR3 length: 17 amino acids. In nucleotides, the CDR3 is TGTGCCAGCAGCTCCCCCACGGGGGCCCGAAGCACAGATACGCAGTATTTT. Residues: CASSSPTGARSTDTQYF.

The chain recombines TRBV12-3 or TRBV12-4 with TRBJ2-1; D possibly corresponds to TRBD2 (5 bases). The CDR3 has 12 residues. Trimming removed 6 bases at V and 10 bases at J, with 13 bases between. This CDR3 reads CASSPASNEQFF. The CDR3 nucleotides are TGTGCCAGCAGCCCCGCTAGCAACGAGCAGTTCTTC.

A few counts support this clone. The chain is built from TRBV9 and TRBJ2-2; TRBD2 matches at 9 bases. The CDR3 has 16 amino acids. With V trimmed by 4 bases and J by 5 bases, 9 bases remained unmatched. Germline lookup yields CDR1 SGDLS and CDR2 YYNGEE. The CDR3 loop is CASSPRASGETGELFF. The CDR3 DNA reads TGTGCCAGCAGCCCCCGGGCTAGCGGGGAGACCGGGGAGCTGTTTTTT.

The rearrangement links TRBV29-1 to TRBJ1-5; no reliable D call. V lost 4 bases and J 4 bases, leaving 14 bases between the germline ends. Germline-derived CDR1 and CDR2 are SQVTM and ANQGSEA. The CDR3 has 14 residues. The CDR3, as DNA: TGCAGCGTTGGATGGGGATCCTCTAATCAGCCCCAGCATTTT. Residues: CSVGWGSSNQPQHF.

The chain recombines TRBV4-3 with TRBJ1-1; 9 positions agree with TRBD1. Germline V gives CDR1 LGHNA, CDR2 YSLEER. The V segment lost 5 bases and the J segment 2 bases; nucleotides outside the gene matches: 12. The CDR3 loop spans 17 amino acids. The DNA for the CDR3 is TGCGCCAGCAGCGAACCGGGACAGGGAGGGGGTAACACTGAAGCTTTCTTT. Translated: CASSEPGQGGGNTEAFF.

The V and J genes are TRBV11-3 and TRBJ1-5, with 7 positions matching TRBD1. The germline V gene encodes CDR1 SGHNT and CDR2 YENEEA. This CDR3 is 14 amino acids long. V dropped 4 bases and J dropped 6; count of bases not matched to a gene: 6. The chain's CDR3 is CASSSGGGGQPQHF. For the CDR3, the DNA is TGTGCCAGCAGCTCAGGGGGAGGAGGTCAGCCCCAGCATTTT.

CDR3 residues: CASSLGGKTYEQYF. CDR3 bases: TGTGCCAGCAGCTTAGGAGGGAAGACTTACGAGCAGTACTTC. This chain links TRBV7-2 with TRBJ2-7; D perhaps matches TRBD2 (5 bases). CDR1 SGHTA and CDR2 FQGNSA come from the germline V gene. This CDR3 contains 14 residues. V shed 1 base and J shed 4 bases, with 11 bases lying between them.

The chain couples TRBV28 to TRBJ2-1; either TRBD1 or TRBD2 may fit D (6 bases each). The V and J ends lost 3 bases and 7 bases respectively, with 16 bases between them. CDR3 length: 15 residues. CDR1 is MDHEN and CDR2 is SYDVKM in the germline V gene. The CDR3 bases are TGTGCCAGCAGTTTGGGGGGCTCTAGTGGGAATGAGCAGTTCTTC. As protein: CASSLGGSSGNEQFF.

This chain connects TRBV20-1 to TRBJ2-3; 9 bases agree with TRBD2. Germline lookup yields CDR1 DFQATT and CDR2 SNEGSKA (reference sequence). The J segment lost 2 bases and the V segment lost 3 bases, leaving 6 bases of the junction unmatched. This CDR3 has 15 amino acids. CDR3 nucleotides: TGCAGTGCTAGTTCGCTAGCGGGATACACAGATACGCAGTATTTT. Translation gives CSASSLAGYTDTQYF.

The rearrangement links TRBV6-5 to TRBJ1-2; 12 positions match TRBD1. V lost 5 bases and J lost 8; bases outside the gene matches: 9. This CDR3 contains 15 residues. Per the germline V gene, CDR1 is MNHEY and CDR2 is SVGAGI. The DNA of the CDR3 is TGTGCCAGCAGTAGGGGCGGGACAGGGGGCGGAGGCTACACCTTC. Its protein is CASSRGGTGGGGYTF.

The V call is TRBV7-8, the J call TRBJ1-3; a weak D match, TRBD1 (5 bases). Germline V CDR1 and CDR2: SGHVS, FQNEAQ. The CDR3 runs to 14 residues. V lost 1 base, J lost 7 bases, and 11 bases lay in between. In DNA form, the CDR3 reads TGTGCCAGCAGCTTAGGCGGGGACGGGAACACCATATATTTT. Amino acid sequence: CASSLGGDGNTIYF.

The J gene is TRBJ1-2, the V gene TRBV30; D remains unclear. The CDR3 sequence is 11 residues long. The ends were cut back, 1 base at V and 7 bases at J, with 7 bases in the middle. The germline V gene has CDR1 GTSNPN and CDR2 SVGIG (reference sequence). For the CDR3, the DNA is TGTGCCTGGAGTGCCCCGCTTGGCTACACCTTC. Its protein product is CAWSAPLGYTF.

The chain is built from TRBV9 and TRBJ2-5; 10 bases are shared with TRBD2. Germline-derived CDR1 and CDR2 are SGDLS and YYNGEE. V was pared by 4 bases and J by 5 bases, with 5 bases of the junction left unmatched. This CDR3 has 14 residues. The CDR3 sequence is CASSFSGRYETQYF. As DNA, the CDR3 is TGTGCCAGCAGCTTTAGCGGGAGGTATGAGACCCAGTACTTC.

The V call is TRBV28, the J call TRBJ2-7; D possibly corresponds to TRBD2 (6 bases). V lost 6 bases and J 1 base, leaving 13 bases between the germline ends. CDR3 length: 14 residues. The germline CDR1 and CDR2 sequences are MDHEN and SYDVKM. CDR3 region: CASSLGGDSYEQYF. CDR3 in DNA: TGTGCCAGCAGCCTTGGCGGGGATTCCTACGAGCAGTACTTC.

There are a few counts of this clone. The chain is built from TRBV15 and TRBJ2-7; no reliable D call. CDR1 and CDR2 from the germline V gene are LNHNV and YYDKDF (reference sequence). The CDR3 covers 13 residues. V lost 0 bases and J lost 2, with 5 bases in between. The CDR3 DNA is TGTGCCACCAGCAGAGATCTACCCTACGAGCAGTACTTC. Protein: CATSRDLPYEQYF.

The V gene is TRBV4-3, the J gene TRBJ1-6, with D hard to call. The CDR3 contains 14 residues. Trimming took off 4 bases at V and 1 base at J, with 5 bases between the two ends. Germline values: CDR1 LGHNA, CDR2 YSLEER. CDR3 in amino acids: CASSPQSYNSPLHF. The CDR3 DNA sequence: TGCGCCAGCAGCCCCCAATCCTATAATTCACCCCTCCACTTT.